This T cell receptor (beta chain) originates from a study of blood T cells in healthy people across ages. Findings and limits, study-wide: The unsorted PBMCs prevented any conclusive comparison of naive versus antigen-experienced cells.

Primed by a sample-barcoded 5' primer and a J-beta primer mix, a second PCR proceeded for 7 to 11 cycles. Using its own MiXCR run on the 5' RACE reads, TCRdb lists one record per CDR3 protein. This sample has about 1.1 million distinct CDR3 sequences, with more than 30% found just once. The CDR3 consists of 12 residues. Looked up from germline, CDR1 is SGHTA and CDR2 is FQGNSA. V lost 2 bases, J lost 7 bases, and 2 bases stayed unmatched. As for this clonotype: The antigen is unknown.

The sequence was obtained from a young man in good health. The specimen sequenced was blood. The chain is built from TRBV7-2 and TRBJ2-7, with TRBD2 identical over 7 bases. The CDR3 sequence is CASSLWEGEQYF. CDR3 nucleotide sequence: TGTGCCAGCAGCTTATGGGAGGGTGAGCAGTACTTC.